The text below deals with one T cell receptor beta chain. Its antigen is unknown. The protocol was immunoSEQ multiplex PCR, while the TCRdb copy is restricted to in-frame clones and leaves out a portion. The sample lists more than 11,000 clones, approximately 50% occurring once. The treatment denotes: treatment-naive control, cytoreductive nephrectomy. The CDR3 loop spans 14 amino acids. The V and J ends lost 3 bases and 4 bases respectively, with 7 bases between them. Germline assignment: CDR1 KGHSH and CDR2 LQKENI. This sample was taken from a study of radiation and T cells in renal cell carcinoma. Study results and limitations: Tumor samples were small regions of around 0.91 g. Top 100 clonotypes averaged around 50% in irradiated versus around 45% in nephrectomy-only tumors. Dominant CDR3 motifs occupied more repertoire in irradiated than control tumors.

This sequence was found in a man in his fifties or sixties with renal cell carcinoma. Sequencing used tumor tissue, obtained from a patient whose treatment was nephrectomy without radiotherapy. This chain joins TRBV18 and TRBJ1-6; D perhaps matches TRBD1 (5 bases). CDR3 loop: CASSPAGYNSPLHF. The CDR3, as DNA: TGTGCCAGCTCACCGGCAGGGTATAATTCACCCCTCCACTTT.